This TCR beta chain was sequenced during a study of T cells in Graves' hyperthyroidism and ophthalmopathy. Study conclusions and caveats: Separation of ophthalmopathy from stable hyperthyroidism was achieved by a 13 V-J model. Blood samples included most of the expanded thyroid clonotypes exceeding 0.001.

CDR1 is SGHVS, CDR2 FNYEAQ, per germline. Trimming took off 4 bases at V and 3 bases at J, with 12 bases between the two ends. The CDR3 is 15 amino acids. Orbital computed tomography, thyroid ultrasound, serum thyroxine and TRAb, and clinical symptoms together informed the diagnoses. Amplification yielded TCR beta CDR3 regions, with RNA transcripts as the source. Initially, a first-round RT-PCR of the TCR CDR3 employed the HTBI primer set. TCRdb ran MiXCR on the multiplex PCR reads and lists one entry per CDR3 protein. Among 560,000 or so distinct CDR3 sequences, 40% to 55% were seen once, and the ten largest hold 8.2%. For this clonotype: Its target is unknown.

The sequencing sample was made of peripheral blood or thyroid tissue (not recorded which). V and J are TRBV7-6 and TRBJ2-2; D unresolved. The TCR comes from a woman younger than 30 with Graves' hyperthyroidism. DNA of the CDR3: TGTGCCAGCAGCTCACTCCTCGGCTACACCGGGGAGCTGTTTTTT. It yields the protein CASSSLLGYTGELFF. Complete variable domain (other parts from reference TRBV7-6 and TRBJ2-2): GAGVSQSPRYKVTKRGQDVALRCDPISGHVSLYWYRQALGQGPEFLTYFNYEAQQDKSGLPNDRFSAERPEGSISTLTIQRTEQRDSAMYRCASSSLLGYTGELFFGEGSRLTVL.